Listed here are 3 T cell receptor beta chains from one sample, sequenced in a study of blood T cell repertoires in COVID-19. Produced via immunoSEQ multiplex PCR; TCRdb's table is partial and in-frame only. The sample has about 140,000 clones; around 86% are singletons. The sequencing input was peripheral blood. These receptors were taken from a human donor in a cohort sampled during active COVID-19.

This clone showed up just once. V gene TRBV6-5 combines with J gene TRBJ2-1; 10 bases are a match to TRBD2. The length of the CDR3 is 16 residues. The trim removed 4 bases at V and 6 bases at J, leaving 9 bases unmatched. In germline, CDR1 is MNHEY, CDR2 SVGAGI. The chain's CDR3 is CASSSLAGGIGNEQFF. Here the CDR3 DNA reads TGTGCCAGCAGTTCTTTAGCGGGAGGAATCGGCAATGAGCAGTTCTTC.

The J gene is TRBJ2-7, the V gene TRBV7-3; D is perhaps TRBD2 (5 bases). The germline V gene has CDR1 SGHTA and CDR2 FQGTGA. The CDR3 loop spans 13 amino acids. V was pared by 0 bases and J by 3 bases, with 6 bases between. Here the CDR3 reads CASSLTRDYEQYF. The DNA for the CDR3 is TGTGCCAGCAGCTTAACACGGGACTACGAGCAGTACTTC.

The V call is TRBV2, the J call TRBJ2-4, with TRBD2 matching over 8 bases. This CDR3 contains 16 residues. Germline CDR1 reads SNHLY; CDR2 reads FYNNEI. V dropped 2 bases and J dropped 3; count of bases not matched to a gene: 6. CDR3 residues: CASSEWREALKNIQYF. The CDR3, as DNA: TGTGCCAGCAGTGAATGGCGGGAGGCCCTCAAAAACATTCAGTACTTC.